What follows are 3 T cell receptor beta chains derived from one specimen sequenced in a study of blood T cell repertoires in COVID-19. This table comes from immunoSEQ multiplex PCR, and its TCRdb copy is limited to in-frame clones, with some not included. The sample carries 130,000 or so clones, 70% to 80% recorded once. Sequenced input: peripheral blood. All receptors derive from a man between 45 and 60 years old with acute or convalescent COVID-19.

V and J are TRBV5-1 and TRBJ2-1, with 8 positions matching TRBD1. CDR1 and CDR2 from the germline V gene are SGHRS and YFSETQ. The CDR3 loop spans 13 amino acids. The ends lost 4 bases at V and 7 bases at J; junction bases unmatched: 4. The CDR3 is CASSATGGNEQFF. CDR3 in DNA: TGCGCCAGCAGCGCCACAGGGGGGAATGAGCAGTTCTTC.

For the CDR3, the DNA is TGTGCCAGCAGCTCGCCGGGACAGGGGAACACTGAAGCTTTCTTT. Protein product: CASSSPGQGNTEAFF. The chain uses TRBV7-2 and TRBJ1-1, with 9 positions matching TRBD1. The V segment lost 4 bases and the J segment 1 base; nucleotides outside the gene matches: 4. CDR1 is SGHTA and CDR2 is FQGNSA in the germline V gene. This CDR3 is built from 15 residues.

The chain has TRBV6-5 and TRBJ1-2; TRBD1 is a possible D gene (6 bases). V was trimmed by 11 bases and J by 1 base, leaving 11 bases between them. The V gene's germline CDR1 is MNHEY and CDR2 SVGAGI. The CDR3 contains 12 residues. CDR3 bases: TGTGCCGCCCGGGACATTAACTATGGCTACACCTTC. It yields the protein CAARDINYGYTF.